These 25 T cell receptor beta chains were all obtained from the same sample, sequenced in a study of T cell responses to AZD1222 COVID-19 vaccine. The protocol was immunoSEQ multiplex PCR, while the TCRdb copy is restricted to in-frame clones and leaves out a portion. The sample records approximately 100,000 clones, about 90% being singletons. Sample: peripheral blood, taken on day 0 of AZD1222 vaccination. Receptors originate from an adult in good health.

V gene TRBV18 combines with J gene TRBJ2-7, with TRBD1 as a possible D gene (6 bases). This CDR3 has 13 residues. Trimming pared 3 bases from V and 3 bases from J, leaving 9 bases between. Germline CDR1 KGHSH, CDR2 LQKENI. The CDR3 spells CASSPAQGYEQYF. CDR3 nucleotides: TGTGCCAGCTCACCGGCACAGGGCTACGAGCAGTACTTC.

This chain uses TRBV19 with TRBJ1-5, with D perhaps matching TRBD1 (5 bases). Germline lookup yields CDR1 LNHDA and CDR2 SQIVND (reference sequence). The length of the CDR3 is 16 residues. With 9 bases removed from V and 4 bases from J, the gap between germline ends came to 22 bases. The CDR3 loop reads CASRYRGPNRNQPQHF. Written as DNA, the CDR3 is TGTGCCAGCCGCTACCGGGGCCCAAACAGGAATCAGCCCCAGCATTTT.

The chain carries TRBV11-2 and TRBJ2-1; TRBD2 agrees at 11 bases. This CDR3 is 15 amino acids long. In germline, CDR1 is SGHAT, CDR2 FQNNGV. V gave up 5 bases and J gave up 4 bases; unmatched junction bases: 4. CDR3 DNA: TGTGCCAGCAGCGAGGGACTAGCGGAGTACAATGAGCAGTTCTTC. Its protein product is CASSEGLAEYNEQFF.

This rearrangement joins TRBV7-2 to TRBJ2-2; the match to TRBD1 covers 7 bases. Germline trimming cut 3 bases from V and 0 bases from J; bases unmatched to any gene: 4. The CDR3 consists of 16 residues. CDR1 and CDR2 from the germline V gene are SGHTA and FQGNSA. The DNA of the CDR3 is TGTGCCAGCAGCTTCACAGGGGCTTCGAACACCGGGGAGCTGTTTTTT. This encodes CASSFTGASNTGELFF.

This rearrangement joins TRBV9 to TRBJ1-5; D may be TRBD1 (6 bases). The CDR3 is made up of 16 amino acids. The V and J ends lost 3 bases and 6 bases respectively, with 19 bases between them. Germline V CDR1 and CDR2: SGDLS, YYNGEE. The CDR3 sequence is CASSAGGEQGFQPQHF. CDR3 nucleotides: TGTGCCAGCAGCGCTGGAGGAGAACAGGGTTTTCAGCCCCAGCATTTT.

The chain combines TRBV5-4 with TRBJ2-3; 14 bases line up with TRBD2. This CDR3 region has 18 residues. The germline V gene encodes CDR1 SGHNT and CDR2 YYREEE (reference sequence). Germline trimming cut 0 bases from V and 5 bases from J; bases unmatched to any gene: 8. The CDR3 coding sequence is TGTGCCAGCAGCTTGGGGACTAGCGGGAGGTATTACGTAGATACGCAGTATTTT. This encodes CASSLGTSGRYYVDTQYF.

The chain links TRBV3-1 (or the pseudogene TRBV3-2) to TRBJ2-5; perhaps D is TRBD1 or TRBD2 (5 bases each). CDR3 size: 16 residues. CDR1 and CDR2 from the germline V gene are LGHDT and YNNKEL (reference sequence). The V and J ends lost 3 bases and 4 bases respectively, with 18 bases between them. CDR3 in amino acids: CASSQAPGPPGETQYF. CDR3 nucleotide sequence: TGTGCCAGCAGCCAGGCCCCGGGACCCCCGGGAGAGACCCAGTACTTC.

The chain combines TRBV27 with TRBJ1-1; no clear D. Germline-derived CDR1 and CDR2 are MNHEY and SMNVEV (reference sequence). The V gene lost 2 bases and the J gene lost 6 bases, with 10 bases spanning the gap. The CDR3 is 13 residues long. CDR3 in amino acids: CASSLITRAEAFF. The DNA for the CDR3 is TGTGCCAGCAGTTTAATAACCCGGGCTGAAGCTTTCTTT.

V and J are TRBV28 and TRBJ2-2; 12 bases are shared with TRBD2. Germline lookup yields CDR1 MDHEN and CDR2 SYDVKM. The junction had 7 bases not matched to a gene; V was cut back by 3 bases and J by 5 bases. This CDR3 is 17 amino acids long. CDR3 nucleotide sequence: TGTGCCAGCAGTTTCCCTAGCGGGAGGGATTTGACCGGGGAGCTGTTTTTT. The encoded protein is CASSFPSGRDLTGELFF.

The CDR3 DNA follows: TGTGCCAGCAGCCTTACCCGAGGAGGGCGCCACGAGCAGTACTTC. It is translated as CASSLTRGGRHEQYF. The genes are TRBV3-1 (or the pseudogene TRBV3-2) and TRBJ2-7; a possible D gene is TRBD2 (6 bases). The germline V gene encodes CDR1 LGHDT and CDR2 YNNKEL (reference sequence). The CDR3 consists of 15 residues. Trimming left V 4 bases short and J 5 bases short, with 18 bases between.

The rearrangement links TRBV7-2 to TRBJ2-3; 10 bases map to TRBD1. This CDR3 contains 17 residues. From germline, CDR1 is SGHTA and CDR2 FQGNSA. Trimming took 1 base from V and 4 from J; bases not matched to a gene: 8. CDR3 in DNA: TGTGCCAGCAGCTTAGGGACAGGGGGTTTACGAGCAGATACGCAGTATTTT. Translated: CASSLGTGGLRADTQYF.

This clone was seen just once. The gene calls are TRBV2 and TRBJ1-2; 10 bases fit TRBD1. The CDR3 is 15 amino acids. Germline V gene sequence: CDR1 SNHLY, CDR2 FYNNEI. The ends lost 6 bases at V and 2 bases at J; junction bases unmatched: 6. CDR3: CASRLEGQGNYGYTF. In DNA form, the CDR3 reads TGTGCCAGCAGACTGGAGGGACAGGGGAACTATGGCTACACCTTC.

The chain combines TRBV27 with TRBJ1-6, with 7 bases identical to TRBD1. The CDR3 loop spans 14 amino acids. V was clipped by 6 bases and J by 7 bases; unmatched bases: 6. Germline V CDR1 and CDR2: MNHEY, SMNVEV (reference sequence). CDR3 coding DNA: TGTGCCAGCAGGAAACAGGGGACCAATTCACCCCTCCACTTT. Amino acids: CASRKQGTNSPLHF.

The chain carries TRBV10-1 and TRBJ2-1, with 7 nucleotides matching TRBD2. Germline lookup yields CDR1 WNHNN and CDR2 SYGVQD (reference sequence). The trim removed 5 bases at V and 4 bases at J, leaving 5 bases unmatched. The CDR3 extends over 14 amino acids. CDR3 DNA: TGCGCCAGCAGTCTAAGCGGGAATTACAATGAGCAGTTCTTC. Its protein is CASSLSGNYNEQFF.

The genes are TRBV7-9 and TRBJ1-1; D gene uncertain. The CDR3 spans 12 residues. Germline values: CDR1 SEHNR, CDR2 FQNEAQ (reference sequence). The V end was cut by 2 bases, the J end by 4 bases, with 5 bases between. CDR3 sequence: CASSLISTEAFF. The CDR3 nucleotides read TGTGCCAGCAGCTTAATCTCCACTGAAGCTTTCTTT. The whole variable domain, remainder taken from reference TRBV7-9 and TRBJ1-1, is DTGVSQNPRHKITKRGQNVTFRCDPISEHNRLYWYRQTLGQGPEFLTYFQNEAQLEKSRLLSDRFSAERPKGSFSTLEIQRTEQGDSAMYLCASSLISTEAFFGQGTRLTVV.

Here the CDR3 DNA reads TGCAGTGCTAGTGAAGGGGCGCGCTCCTGGGACGAGCAGTACTTC. Its translation is CSASEGARSWDEQYF. This chain connects TRBV20-1 to TRBJ2-7, with a tentative D call TRBD1 (5 bases). The CDR3 is 15 amino acids. Trimming shortened V by 3 bases and J by 5 bases, and 20 bases separated the two germline ends. From germline, CDR1 is DFQATT and CDR2 SNEGSKA (reference sequence).

This clone was observed many times. The genes are TRBV11-2 and TRBJ2-4; TRBD2 aligns across 7 bases. This CDR3 comprises 15 residues. Germline loops: CDR1 SGHAT, CDR2 FQNNGV. The trim removed 6 bases at V and 7 bases at J, leaving 12 bases unmatched. The CDR3 loop reads CASRTIRGGRNIQYF. The CDR3, as DNA: TGTGCCAGCAGAACAATAAGGGGAGGGAGGAACATTCAGTACTTC.

This clone was detected a few times. This rearrangement joins TRBV5-1 to TRBJ2-7; D unresolved. V was clipped by 1 base and J by 0 bases, with 8 bases between them. This CDR3 has 14 residues. Germline V gene lookup returns CDR1 SGHRS and CDR2 YFSETQ. CDR3 loop: CASSLSSASYEQYF. CDR3 nucleotide sequence: TGCGCCAGCAGCTTGAGTTCGGCCTCCTACGAGCAGTACTTC.

Concerning this clone: Other DNA sequences in the sample encode the same CDR3. The chain couples TRBV18 to TRBJ1-2; a weak D match, TRBD1 (5 bases). Germline V gene sequence: CDR1 KGHSH, CDR2 LQKENI. Trimming removed 0 bases at V and 6 bases at J, with 8 bases between. The CDR3 is 13 residues long. As DNA, the CDR3 is TGTGCCAGCTCACCACCGGCAGGGAATGGCTACACCTTC. Translation: CASSPPAGNGYTF.

J is TRBJ1-2 and V is TRBV2; no reliable D call. CDR1 SNHLY and CDR2 FYNNEI come from the germline V gene. Trimming shortened V by 1 base and J by 5 bases, and 8 bases separated the two germline ends. The CDR3 length is 13 residues. CDR3 in DNA: TGTGCCAGCAGTGAAGTGGCTGATTATGGCTACACCTTC. It translates to CASSEVADYGYTF.

This clone was observed once. This rearrangement joins TRBV18 to TRBJ1-1; TRBD1 is a possible D gene (6 bases). Germline V lookup: CDR1 KGHSH, CDR2 LQKENI. The V and J ends lost 3 bases and 1 base respectively, with 9 bases between them. The CDR3 spans 14 residues. The CDR3 DNA reads TGTGCCAGCTCACCTTCGACAGGGAACACTGAAGCTTTCTTT. Its translation: CASSPSTGNTEAFF.

V usage is TRBV5-1 and J usage is TRBJ2-7; possible D gene TRBD1, 5 bases. Germline V gene sequence: CDR1 SGHRS, CDR2 YFSETQ. The ends were cut back, 0 bases at V and 2 bases at J, with 9 bases in the middle. CDR3 length: 14 residues. This CDR3 reads CASSLEDNPYEQYF. CDR3 coding DNA: TGCGCCAGCAGCTTGGAGGACAACCCCTACGAGCAGTACTTC.

The J gene is TRBJ1-3, the V gene TRBV30; D remains ambiguous. CDR1 is GTSNPN, CDR2 SVGIG, per germline (reference sequence). The V and J ends lost 3 bases and 0 bases respectively, with 12 bases between them. The CDR3 has 15 amino acids. CDR3 nucleotide sequence: TGTGCCTGGAGGAATTGGAGGGTCTCTGGAAACACCATATATTTT. It translates to CAWRNWRVSGNTIYF. The entire variable domain, with the rest obtained from reference TRBV30 and TRBJ1-3, is as follows: SQTIHQWPATLVQPVGSPLSLECTVEGTSNPNLYWYRQAAGRGLQLLFYSVGIGQISSEVPQNLSASRPQDRQFILSSKKLLLSDSGFYLCAWRNWRVSGNTIYFGEGSWLTVV.

The rearrangement uses TRBV19 and TRBJ2-7; 8 bases line up with TRBD1. Per germline, CDR1 LNHDA and CDR2 SQIVND (reference sequence). The CDR3 is 15 amino acids. Germline trimming cut 6 bases from V and 2 bases from J; bases unmatched to any gene: 9. CDR3: CASSPTGTGTYEQYF. The CDR3 coding sequence is TGTGCCAGTAGCCCCACCGGGACAGGAACCTACGAGCAGTACTTC.

In nucleotides, the CDR3 is TGTGCCAGCACCCCAGGGACAGAAAACACCGGGGAGCTGTTTTTT. This sequence encodes CASTPGTENTGELFF. The chain has TRBV2 and TRBJ2-2; 7 bases match TRBD1. Germline trimming cut 7 bases from V and 2 bases from J; bases unmatched to any gene: 7. Germline lookup yields CDR1 SNHLY and CDR2 FYNNEI. CDR3 length: 15 amino acids.